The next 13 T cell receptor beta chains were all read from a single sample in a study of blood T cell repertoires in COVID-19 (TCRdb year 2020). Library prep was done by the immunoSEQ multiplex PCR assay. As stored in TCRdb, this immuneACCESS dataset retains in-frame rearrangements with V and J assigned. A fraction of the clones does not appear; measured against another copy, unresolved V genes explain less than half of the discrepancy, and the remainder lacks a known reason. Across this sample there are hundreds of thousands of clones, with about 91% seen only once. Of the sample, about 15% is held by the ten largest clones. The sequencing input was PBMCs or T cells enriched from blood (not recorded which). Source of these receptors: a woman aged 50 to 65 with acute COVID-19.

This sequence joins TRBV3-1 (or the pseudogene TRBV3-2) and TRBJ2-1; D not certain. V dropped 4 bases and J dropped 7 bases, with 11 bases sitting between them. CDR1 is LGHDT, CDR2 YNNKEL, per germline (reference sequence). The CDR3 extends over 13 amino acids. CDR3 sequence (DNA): TGTGCCAGCAGCCTACGAGGAAGGAATGAGCAGTTCTTC. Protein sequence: CASSLRGRNEQFF.

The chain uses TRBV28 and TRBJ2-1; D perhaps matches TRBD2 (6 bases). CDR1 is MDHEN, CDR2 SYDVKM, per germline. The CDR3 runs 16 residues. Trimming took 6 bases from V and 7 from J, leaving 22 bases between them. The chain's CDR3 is CASRHPPGLRGNEQFF. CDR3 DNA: TGTGCCAGCAGACACCCCCCGGGACTCCGTGGTAATGAGCAGTTCTTC.

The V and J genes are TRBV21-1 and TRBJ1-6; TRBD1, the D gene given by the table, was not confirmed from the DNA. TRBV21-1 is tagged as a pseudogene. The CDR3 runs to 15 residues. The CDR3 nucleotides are TGTGCCAGCAGCAAAGATGACAGGGGAAATTCACCCCTCCACTTT. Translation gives CASSKDDRGNSPLHF.

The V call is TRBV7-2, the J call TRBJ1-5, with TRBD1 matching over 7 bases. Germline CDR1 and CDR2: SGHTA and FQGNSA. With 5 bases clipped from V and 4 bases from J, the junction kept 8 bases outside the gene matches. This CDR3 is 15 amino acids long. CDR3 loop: CASSPSNRGNQPQHF. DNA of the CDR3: TGTGCCAGCAGCCCCTCAAACAGGGGAAATCAGCCCCAGCATTTT.

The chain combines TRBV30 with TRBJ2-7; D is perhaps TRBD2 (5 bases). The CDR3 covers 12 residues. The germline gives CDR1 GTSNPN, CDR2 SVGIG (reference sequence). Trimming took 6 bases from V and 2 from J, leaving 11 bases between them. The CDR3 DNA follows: TGTGCCTGTTCGGGGTTAACCTACGAGCAGTACTTC. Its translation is CACSGLTYEQYF.

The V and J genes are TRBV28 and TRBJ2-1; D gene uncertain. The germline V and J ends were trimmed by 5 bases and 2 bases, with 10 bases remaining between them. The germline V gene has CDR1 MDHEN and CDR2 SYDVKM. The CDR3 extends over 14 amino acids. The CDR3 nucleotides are TGTGCCAGCAGTCCCATCCGGGCCTACAATGAGCAGTTCTTC. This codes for CASSPIRAYNEQFF.

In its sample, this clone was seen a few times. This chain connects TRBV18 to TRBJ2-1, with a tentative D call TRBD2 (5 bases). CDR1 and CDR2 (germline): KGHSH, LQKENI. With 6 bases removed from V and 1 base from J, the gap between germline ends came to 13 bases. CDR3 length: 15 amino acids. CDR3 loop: CASSPGSQSYNEQFF. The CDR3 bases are TGTGCCAGCTCGCCGGGGAGTCAATCCTACAATGAGCAGTTCTTC.

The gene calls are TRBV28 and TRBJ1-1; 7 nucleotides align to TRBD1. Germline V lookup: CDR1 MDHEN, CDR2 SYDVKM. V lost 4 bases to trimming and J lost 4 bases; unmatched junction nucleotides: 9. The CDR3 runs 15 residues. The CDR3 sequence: CASSWDRLVTTEAFF. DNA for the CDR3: TGTGCCAGCAGTTGGGACAGATTGGTTACCACTGAAGCTTTCTTT.

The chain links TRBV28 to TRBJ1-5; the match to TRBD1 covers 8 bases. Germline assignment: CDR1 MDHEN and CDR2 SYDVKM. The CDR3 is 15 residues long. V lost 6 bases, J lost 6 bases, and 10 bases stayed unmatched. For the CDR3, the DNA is TGTGCCAGCAGGACTCCGGACAGGGTTGGTCAGCCCCAGCATTTT. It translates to CASRTPDRVGQPQHF.

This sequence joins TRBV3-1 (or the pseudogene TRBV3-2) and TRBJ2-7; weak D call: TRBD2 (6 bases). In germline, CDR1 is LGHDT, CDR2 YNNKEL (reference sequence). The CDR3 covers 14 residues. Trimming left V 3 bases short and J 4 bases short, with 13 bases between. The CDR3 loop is CASSQATSLYEQYF. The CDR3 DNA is TGTGCCAGCAGCCAGGCGACTAGTTTGTACGAGCAGTACTTC.

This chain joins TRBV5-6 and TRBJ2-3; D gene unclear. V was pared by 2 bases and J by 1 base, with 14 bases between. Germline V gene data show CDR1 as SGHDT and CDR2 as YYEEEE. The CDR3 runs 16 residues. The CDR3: CASSLNSGFGTDTQYF. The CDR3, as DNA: TGTGCCAGCAGCTTAAATTCCGGGTTCGGCACAGATACGCAGTATTTT.

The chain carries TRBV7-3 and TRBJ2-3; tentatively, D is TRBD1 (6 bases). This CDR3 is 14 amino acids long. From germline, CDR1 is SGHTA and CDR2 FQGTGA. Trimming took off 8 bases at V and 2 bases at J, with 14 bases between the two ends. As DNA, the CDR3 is TGTGCCAGCGCCCCGCAGGGGCACACAGATACGCAGTATTTT. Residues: CASAPQGHTDTQYF.

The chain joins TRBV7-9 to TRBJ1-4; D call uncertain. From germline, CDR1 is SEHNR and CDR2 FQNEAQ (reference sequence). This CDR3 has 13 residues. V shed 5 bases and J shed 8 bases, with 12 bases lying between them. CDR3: CASSPQAGEKLFF. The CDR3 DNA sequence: TGTGCCAGCAGCCCCCAGGCAGGAGAAAAACTGTTTTTT. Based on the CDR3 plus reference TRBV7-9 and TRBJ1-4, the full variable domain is DTGVSQNPRHKITKRGQNVTFRCDPISEHNRLYWYRQTLGQGPEFLTYFQNEAQLEKSRLLSDRFSAERPKGSFSTLEIQRTEQGDSAMYLCASSPQAGEKLFFGSGTQLSVL.